The TCR beta chain under discussion was sequenced for a study of radiation and T cells in renal cell carcinoma. Study information: Nephrectomy followed 15 Gy stereotactic body radiation by 4 weeks. The study, taken as a whole, reports: Top tumor clonotypes rose in blood 2 weeks post-radiation, then contracted. No pretreatment tumor biopsies were available for baseline clonotypes.

V trimming: 4 bases; J trimming: 7 bases; junction bases outside the gene matches: 10. CDR1 is SGHRS and CDR2 is YFSETQ in the germline V gene. The CDR3 loop spans 15 amino acids. The assay was immunoSEQ multiplex PCR, and TCRdb's table has in-frame clones only and misses some. The sample shows about 150,000 clones, roughly 89% of them seen only once. Of note for this clone: Its specificity is unknown.

Time point meaning: blood 2 weeks post-SBRT. The treatment is: 15 Gy SBRT to primary tumor, nephrectomy 4 weeks later. The tumor was a clear cell renal cell carcinoma. This chain connects TRBV5-1 to TRBJ2-1; 8 bases align to TRBD2. Sample: blood, taken from a patient whose treatment included radiotherapy and nephrectomy. This TCR derives from a woman between 45 and 65 years old with renal cell carcinoma. CDR3 bases: TGCGCCAGCAGCCGAACGGGGGGGCAGGTTAATGAGCAGTTCTTC. It is translated as CASSRTGGQVNEQFF.